Shown below are 27 T cell receptor beta chains from a single sample sequenced in a study of post-analysis software for immune sequencing data. TCR beta cDNA libraries had unique molecular identifiers. TCRdb reprocessed the PCR reads with MiXCR, giving one entry per CDR3 protein. The sample shows 750,000 to 950,000 distinct CDR3 sequences, approximately 44% of them seen only once. Their antigen targets remain unknown. Whole-study findings and limits: TRBV5-6, TRBV5-1 and TRBV20-1 belonged to a set of a handful of TRBV segments that were more frequent in patients than controls.

The sample comprised blood. The receptors shown here come from a girl aged 5 to 17 with multiple sclerosis.

The rearrangement links TRBV20-1 to TRBJ2-3; 8 nucleotides match TRBD2. The germline gives CDR1 DFQATT, CDR2 SNEGSKA (reference sequence). The CDR3 loop spans 14 amino acids. V trimming: 6 bases; J trimming: 4 bases; junction bases outside the gene matches: 9. The DNA for the CDR3 is TGCAGTGCCGGTTATAGCGGGGCCGCAGATACGCAGTATTTT. It yields the protein CSAGYSGAADTQYF.

This clonotype was counted only a few times. This sequence joins TRBV5-5 and TRBJ2-1; D may be TRBD2 (6 bases). Germline CDR1 and CDR2: SGHKS and YYEKEE (reference sequence). V was pared by 6 bases and J by 5 bases, with 12 bases between. The CDR3 consists of 13 residues. CDR3 coding DNA: TGTGCCAGCATTGGATGGGGGGACAATGAGCAGTTCTTC. This codes for CASIGWGDNEQFF. Full variable domain (rest looked up from reference TRBV5-5 and TRBJ2-1): DAGVTQSPTHLIKTRGQQVTLRCSPISGHKSVSWYQQVLGQGPQFIFQYYEKEERGRGNFPDRFSARQFPNYSSELNVNALLLGDSALYLCASIGWGDNEQFFGPGTRLTVL.

This clonotype was counted between two and nine times. J is TRBJ2-7 and V is TRBV6-5; 8 nucleotides align to TRBD1. Germline V gives CDR1 MNHEY, CDR2 SVGAGI. V dropped 2 bases and J dropped 3; count of bases not matched to a gene: 6. The CDR3 covers 15 residues. CDR3 residues: CASSYGTGRHYEQYF. CDR3 coding DNA: TGTGCCAGCAGTTACGGGACAGGCCGTCACTACGAGCAGTACTTC.

The chain links TRBV18 to TRBJ1-5; possibly TRBD1 for D (5 bases). V was pared by 3 bases and J by 7 bases, with 13 bases between. Germline values: CDR1 KGHSH, CDR2 LQKENI. The CDR3 has 14 amino acids. CDR3 residues: CASSPGGAHQPQHF. The CDR3 nucleotides are TGTGCCAGCTCACCTGGGGGAGCCCACCAGCCCCAGCATTTT. Full variable domain (missing parts from reference TRBV18 and TRBJ1-5): NAGVMQNPRHLVRRRGQEARLRCSPMKGHSHVYWYRQLPEEGLKFMVYLQKENIIDESGMPKERFSAEFPKEGPSILRIQQVVRGDSAAYFCASSPGGAHQPQHFGDGTRLSIL.

V and J are TRBV9 and TRBJ2-3; 9 bases align to TRBD1. CDR1 SGDLS and CDR2 YYNGEE come from the germline V gene. Germline trimming cut 4 bases from V and 5 bases from J; bases unmatched to any gene: 8. This CDR3 region has 15 residues. CDR3 sequence: CASSLSRQGVDTQYF. CDR3 DNA sequence: TGTGCCAGCAGCCTCAGCCGACAGGGGGTAGATACGCAGTATTTT.

This rearrangement joins TRBV7-2 to TRBJ2-7; 10 bases agree with TRBD2. The junction had 8 bases not matched to a gene; V was cut back by 8 bases and J by 4 bases. Per the germline V gene, CDR1 is SGHTA and CDR2 is FQGNSA. The CDR3 sequence is 14 residues long. In DNA, the CDR3 is TGTGCCAGCCACAGCGGGAGGGCCCTTTACGAGCAGTACTTC. Its translation: CASHSGRALYEQYF.

V usage is TRBV6-5 and J usage is TRBJ1-5, with D possibly being TRBD1 (6 bases). The V gene lost 6 bases and the J gene lost 7 bases, with 13 bases spanning the gap. The germline V gene encodes CDR1 MNHEY and CDR2 SVGAGI. The CDR3 is made up of 13 amino acids. CDR3 in amino acids: CASRYGGQQPQHF. CDR3 nucleotide sequence: TGTGCCAGCAGGTATGGGGGGCAGCAGCCCCAGCATTTT.

Only a few counts were recorded for this clonotype. The chain employs TRBV12-3 or TRBV12-4 and TRBJ2-5; TRBD1 matches 7 bases. Unmatched junction bases numbered 9, after V lost 6 bases and J lost 2 bases. This CDR3 contains 15 residues. CDR3 in DNA: TGTGCCAGCAGCCGAGCGGACAGGCCTCAAGAGACCCAGTACTTC. Its protein product is CASSRADRPQETQYF.

This clonotype has only a few counts. The chain carries TRBV5-1 and TRBJ2-5; 7 nucleotides align to TRBD2. Trimming took 9 bases from V and 1 from J; bases not matched to a gene: 9. The CDR3 is 14 residues long. Germline lookup yields CDR1 SGHRS and CDR2 YFSETQ. The CDR3 sequence: CAIQLGLGQETQYF. In nucleotides, the CDR3 is TGCGCCATCCAACTCGGACTAGGCCAAGAGACCCAGTACTTC.

CDR3 DNA: TGCGCCAGCAGCTTGGAGGCTAGCGGGAGGGCCTTGAACAATGAGCAGTTCTTC. Its translation: CASSLEASGRALNNEQFF. The V call is TRBV5-1, the J call TRBJ2-1; 12 nucleotides align to TRBD2. V lost 0 bases to trimming and J lost 5 bases; unmatched junction nucleotides: 9. Germline values: CDR1 SGHRS, CDR2 YFSETQ. This CDR3 is built from 18 residues.

This clonotype was counted between two and nine times. The rearrangement uses TRBV5-6 and TRBJ2-7; no definite D call. The CDR3 has 14 amino acids. Germline V lookup: CDR1 SGHDT, CDR2 YYEEEE. V was shortened by 0 bases and J by 0 bases, with 7 bases between the two germline ends. CDR3 in DNA: TGTGCCAGCAGCTTGGACACCAACTCCTACGAGCAGTACTTC. Encoded protein: CASSLDTNSYEQYF.

The sample holds a few counts of this clonotype. The V call is TRBV11-3, the J call TRBJ2-5; no clear D. Germline V gene data show CDR1 as SGHNT and CDR2 as YENEEA. V gave up 4 bases and J gave up 4 bases, with 7 bases separating them. The CDR3 loop spans 12 amino acids. CDR3 sequence: CASSWMGETQYF. Here the CDR3 DNA reads TGTGCCAGCAGCTGGATGGGAGAGACCCAGTACTTC.

This clonotype showed up just a few times. The chain links TRBV12-3 or TRBV12-4 to TRBJ2-7; 10 nucleotides align to TRBD1. The ends lost 11 bases at V and 6 bases at J; junction bases unmatched: 13. This CDR3 contains 14 residues. Here the CDR3 DNA reads TGTGCCGGCACCCCGACAGGGGGCTTGAGCGAGCAGTACTTC. It is translated as CAGTPTGGLSEQYF.

The chain links TRBV20-1 to TRBJ1-4; perhaps TRBD1 as D (5 bases). The CDR3 extends over 15 amino acids. V shed 5 bases and J shed 3 bases, with 16 bases lying between them. Germline lookup yields CDR1 DFQATT and CDR2 SNEGSKA (reference sequence). The CDR3 is CSAGALHQPNEKLFF. The CDR3 bases are TGCAGTGCTGGGGCCCTACACCAACCTAATGAAAAACTGTTTTTT.

This clonotype was seen a handful of times. V and J are TRBV29-1 and TRBJ1-1; no firm D call. Germline loops: CDR1 SQVTM, CDR2 ANQGSEA. Trimming pared 8 bases from V and 5 bases from J, leaving 15 bases between. The CDR3 spans 12 residues. CDR3 nucleotide sequence: TGCAGCAGCGTTGAATTGGGTACTGAAGCTTTCTTT. Amino acids: CSSVELGTEAFF.

The rearrangement links TRBV10-3 to TRBJ2-6; D gene unclear. The V gene's germline CDR1 is ENHRY and CDR2 SYGVKD. There are 16 residues in the CDR3. The V gene lost 4 bases and the J gene lost 0 bases, with 10 bases spanning the gap. This CDR3 reads CAISALDGSGANVLTF. The CDR3 DNA is TGTGCCATCAGTGCCCTCGACGGCTCTGGGGCCAACGTCCTGACTTTC.

This sequence joins TRBV12-3 or TRBV12-4 and TRBJ2-3, with 7 positions matching TRBD1. The CDR3 totals 14 residues. The ends lost 3 bases at V and 4 bases at J; junction bases unmatched: 4. The CDR3 loop reads CASSFLGQADTQYF. CDR3 in DNA: TGTGCCAGCAGTTTCCTAGGACAGGCAGATACGCAGTATTTT.

This clonotype has just one count. The V call is TRBV15, the J call TRBJ1-1; D uncertain. CDR3 size: 13 residues. The ends were cut back, 3 bases at V and 6 bases at J, with 11 bases in the middle. CDR1 LNHNV and CDR2 YYDKDF come from the germline V gene (reference sequence). The CDR3 spells CATSRAGYPEAFF. Written as DNA, the CDR3 is TGTGCCACCAGCAGGGCGGGGTACCCTGAAGCTTTCTTT.

This clonotype appeared a few times. In nucleotides, the CDR3 is TGTGCCAGCAGTTTTCTAGCGGGAGGGCCCGTCTCCTACGAGCAGTACTTC. Translation: CASSFLAGGPVSYEQYF. The chain carries TRBV27 and TRBJ2-7; 12 bases map to TRBD2. Losses at the gene ends were 3 bases for V and 0 bases for J; bases not matched to a gene: 6. Looked up from germline, CDR1 is MNHEY and CDR2 is SMNVEV (reference sequence). CDR3 length: 17 amino acids.

This chain joins TRBV29-1 and TRBJ2-1; 9 nucleotides agree with TRBD2. Per the germline V gene, CDR1 is SQVTM and CDR2 is ANQGSEA. The J segment lost 7 bases and the V segment lost 7 bases, leaving 11 bases of the junction unmatched. This CDR3 is 14 amino acids long. CDR3 DNA: TGCAGCGGGGACGTAGCGGGAGTGGGTAATGAGCAGTTCTTC. Translation gives CSGDVAGVGNEQFF.

The count of this clonotype is one. The rearrangement links TRBV20-1 to TRBJ2-3; 7 bases are a match to TRBD2. Trimming at V came to 2 bases and at J to 4 bases, leaving 15 bases not matched to a gene. The germline V gene has CDR1 DFQATT and CDR2 SNEGSKA (reference sequence). The CDR3 extends over 17 amino acids. The CDR3 is CSARPPLASVGPDTQYF. DNA of the CDR3: TGCAGTGCTAGACCCCCACTAGCGTCGGTTGGTCCAGATACGCAGTATTTT.

This clonotype appeared a few times. DNA for the CDR3: TGCGCCAGCAGTGAGGGACTAGCAGCCGAGGGGGAGACCCAGTACTTC. It yields the protein CASSEGLAAEGETQYF. The chain carries TRBV10-2 and TRBJ2-5, with 8 bases aligning to TRBD2. The CDR3 is 16 amino acids. The V gene end was trimmed by 2 bases and the J gene end by 5 bases; junction bases not matched to a gene: 10. Germline CDR1 and CDR2: WSHSY and SAAADI.

The chain combines TRBV7-2 with TRBJ2-7; 9 nucleotides agree with TRBD1. The CDR3 is 16 residues long. Germline V gene data show CDR1 as SGHTA and CDR2 as FQGNSA. V dropped 3 bases and J dropped 0; count of bases not matched to a gene: 6. The CDR3 sequence: CASSFFGTGISYEQYF. CDR3 bases: TGTGCCAGCAGCTTCTTTGGGACAGGGATCTCCTACGAGCAGTACTTC.

This CDR3 reads CSVSGLAGIYEQYF. CDR3 in DNA: TGCAGCGTCTCAGGACTAGCGGGGATCTACGAGCAGTACTTC. V gene TRBV29-1 combines with J gene TRBJ2-7, with 12 bases fitting TRBD2. CDR1 and CDR2 from the germline V gene are SQVTM and ANQGSEA. V dropped 6 bases and J dropped 3; count of bases not matched to a gene: 6. The CDR3 extends over 14 amino acids.

This clonotype has a count of ten or more. The chain couples TRBV20-1 to TRBJ2-3; 7 bases match TRBD2. After removal of 6 bases from V and 3 bases from J, the junction contained 9 bases not matched to a gene. CDR3 length equals 14 residues. Looked up from germline, CDR1 is DFQATT and CDR2 is SNEGSKA (reference sequence). The CDR3, as DNA: TGCAGTGCGTGGGGAGGGAGGACGACAGATACGCAGTATTTT. It encodes CSAWGGRTTDTQYF.

The genes are TRBV2 and TRBJ2-2, with 9 positions matching TRBD2. CDR1 is SNHLY and CDR2 is FYNNEI in the germline V gene. The CDR3 runs 14 residues. J gave up 4 bases and V 6 bases, and 3 bases lay outside the gene matches. CDR3 DNA: TGTGCCAGCAGGCGGGAGGGGGGCACCGGGGAGCTGTTTTTT. Protein product: CASRREGGTGELFF.

V gene TRBV7-9 combines with J gene TRBJ1-2; D not resolved. This CDR3 is built from 14 residues. Germline CDR1 SEHNR, CDR2 FQNEAQ (reference sequence). Trimming took 5 bases from V and 4 from J, leaving 14 bases between them. CDR3 nucleotide sequence: TGTGCCAGCAGCGGCATCTCCGGGCCCTATGGCTACACCTTC. This sequence encodes CASSGISGPYGYTF.